What follows describes a single T cell receptor beta chain. Its antigen is undetermined. Germline CDR1 reads ENHRY; CDR2 reads SYGVKD. V shed 10 bases and J 3 bases; nucleotides not matched to a gene: 8. The CDR3 has 13 amino acids. Profiling relied on immunoSEQ multiplex PCR, and the TCRdb table lists in-frame clones only, not all of them. This table holds 1.5 million to 2.5 million clones, roughly 95% found once. This entry is derived from a study of shared clonotypes between healthy human individuals. Study-level points and caveats: Sampling covered blood only; tissue repertoires likely differ.

Naive CD8 isolation took CD45RO-negative cells positively selected for CCR7 and excluded terminally differentiated effector memory CD45RA+ cells. This clonotype was sampled from a man between 18 and 29 years old in good health. This chain links TRBV10-3 with TRBJ1-1; TRBD1 matches at 7 bases. The specimen sequenced was naive CD8+ T cells sorted from blood. The CDR3 protein is CATHGQEDTEAFF. CDR3 nucleotides: TGTGCCACCCACGGACAGGAGGACACTGAAGCTTTCTTT.